What follows are 10 T cell receptor beta chains derived from one specimen sequenced in a study of cytomegalovirus exposure and HLA in healthy donors. Researchers ran the PCR with 60 Vbeta and 13 Jbeta primers. Profiled with immunoSEQ multiplex PCR; TCRdb holds only in-frame clones, not every one. The table records fewer than 300,000 clones, 80% of them present only once. Sequencing was performed on PBMCs. Every receptor here comes from a girl aged 2-10 years in good health and CMV-seronegative.

This clone has only one observation. The chain joins TRBV7-6 to TRBJ2-1, with TRBD1 as a possible D gene (5 bases). This CDR3 contains 16 residues. V was trimmed by 5 bases and J by 5 bases, leaving 19 bases between them. Germline assignment: CDR1 SGHVS and CDR2 FNYEAQ. For the CDR3, the DNA is TGTGCCAGCAGCCGAGTCTTTAGCAAGGGGAACAATGAGCAGTTCTTC. It specifies CASSRVFSKGNNEQFF. Filled out from reference TRBV7-6 and TRBJ2-1, the complete variable domain reads GAGVSQSPRYKVTKRGQDVALRCDPISGHVSLYWYRQALGQGPEFLTYFNYEAQQDKSGLPNDRFSAERPEGSISTLTIQRTEQRDSAMYRCASSRVFSKGNNEQFFGPGTRLTVL.

This chain uses TRBV7-2 with TRBJ1-3; no clear D. The CDR3 sequence is 15 residues long. V lost 3 bases to trimming and J lost 8 bases, with 17 bases between them. Germline V gives CDR1 SGHTA, CDR2 FQGNSA. As DNA, the CDR3 is TGTGCCAGCAGCTTCACCGCAGCAATTGGGCACACCATATATTTT. The encoded protein is CASSFTAAIGHTIYF.

The chain couples TRBV4-2 to TRBJ1-2; a possible D gene is TRBD1 (6 bases). Germline loops: CDR1 LGHNA, CDR2 YNFKEQ. The CDR3 sequence is 12 residues long. V was clipped by 0 bases and J by 7 bases, with 6 bases between them. CDR3 nucleotide sequence: TGTGCCAGCAGCCAAGACAGGGGTGGCTACACCTTC. This codes for CASSQDRGGYTF.

The chain carries TRBV28 and TRBJ1-2; 9 bases line up with TRBD1. Germline V lookup: CDR1 MDHEN, CDR2 SYDVKM. The CDR3 runs to 15 residues. Trimming took 3 bases from V and 6 from J; bases not matched to a gene: 8. CDR3 residues: CASSFVDRGVDGYTF. The CDR3 bases are TGTGCCAGCAGTTTCGTGGACAGGGGAGTTGATGGCTACACCTTC.

CDR3 region: CASSVAANYEQYF. The CDR3 region has the DNA TGTGCCAGCAGCGTAGCGGCCAACTACGAGCAGTACTTC. The chain joins TRBV9 to TRBJ2-5; unclear D gene. The DNA end is a closer match to TRBJ2-7, so the J assignment may be wrong. Germline V lookup: CDR1 SGDLS, CDR2 YYNGEE. This CDR3 has 13 amino acids.

Comment on this clone: This sample includes further DNA sequences coding for the same CDR3. The V and J genes are TRBV4-1 and TRBJ1-5, with D tentatively TRBD1 (6 bases). Trimming left V 1 base short and J 0 bases short, with 7 bases between. The CDR3 has 15 amino acids. CDR1 and CDR2 (germline): MGHRA, YSYEKL. The DNA for the CDR3 is TGCGCCAGCAGCCAAGTACAGGGTAGCAATCAGCCCCAGCATTTT. Amino acid sequence: CASSQVQGSNQPQHF.

The rearrangement uses TRBV19 and TRBJ1-5, with 7 bases lining up with TRBD1. Germline assignment: CDR1 LNHDA and CDR2 SQIVND (reference sequence). V lost 5 bases, J lost 2 bases, and 6 bases stayed unmatched. The length of the CDR3 is 15 residues. In DNA form, the CDR3 reads TGTGCCAGTAGTTCCTATACAGGGGGCAATCAGCCCCAGCATTTT. Translating gives CASSSYTGGNQPQHF.

This chain connects TRBV6-1 to TRBJ1-5, with 10 positions matching TRBD1. Losses at the gene ends were 4 bases for V and 4 bases for J; bases not matched to a gene: 4. Germline CDR1 and CDR2: MNHNS and SASEGT. The CDR3 contains 15 residues. The CDR3 DNA sequence: TGTGCCAGCAGTGTACGGGACAGGGGAAATCAGCCCCAGCATTTT. Protein: CASSVRDRGNQPQHF.

This clone has a handful of counts. The chain is built from TRBV27 and TRBJ1-6, with a possible D match to TRBD1 (5 bases). The CDR3 extends over 14 amino acids. CDR1 and CDR2 from the germline V gene are MNHEY and SMNVEV (reference sequence). The V and J ends lost 3 bases and 10 bases respectively, with 13 bases between them. Written as DNA, the CDR3 is TGTGCCAGCAGTTTTCGGGGACTCGGATCACCCCTCCACTTT. Amino acids: CASSFRGLGSPLHF.

This clone is a singleton in its sample. V gene TRBV7-2 combines with J gene TRBJ2-7, with 7 bases matching TRBD2. With V trimmed by 1 base and J by 4 bases, 7 bases remained unmatched. This CDR3 region has 15 residues. Germline-derived CDR1 and CDR2 are SGHTA and FQGNSA. CDR3 sequence: CASSLVIAGVYEQYF. The CDR3 nucleotides are TGTGCCAGCAGCTTAGTTATTGCGGGAGTTTACGAGCAGTACTTC.